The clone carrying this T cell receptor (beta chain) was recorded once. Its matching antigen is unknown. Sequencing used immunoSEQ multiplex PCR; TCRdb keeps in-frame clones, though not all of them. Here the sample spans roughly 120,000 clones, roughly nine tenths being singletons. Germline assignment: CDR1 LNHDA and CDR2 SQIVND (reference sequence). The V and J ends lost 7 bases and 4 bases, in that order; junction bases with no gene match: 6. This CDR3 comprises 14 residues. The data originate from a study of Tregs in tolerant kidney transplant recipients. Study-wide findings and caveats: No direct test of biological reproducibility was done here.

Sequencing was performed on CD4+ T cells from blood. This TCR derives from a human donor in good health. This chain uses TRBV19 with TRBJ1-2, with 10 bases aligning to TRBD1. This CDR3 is CASTGQGGPYGYTF. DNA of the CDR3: TGTGCCAGTACCGGACAGGGGGGACCCTATGGCTACACCTTC.